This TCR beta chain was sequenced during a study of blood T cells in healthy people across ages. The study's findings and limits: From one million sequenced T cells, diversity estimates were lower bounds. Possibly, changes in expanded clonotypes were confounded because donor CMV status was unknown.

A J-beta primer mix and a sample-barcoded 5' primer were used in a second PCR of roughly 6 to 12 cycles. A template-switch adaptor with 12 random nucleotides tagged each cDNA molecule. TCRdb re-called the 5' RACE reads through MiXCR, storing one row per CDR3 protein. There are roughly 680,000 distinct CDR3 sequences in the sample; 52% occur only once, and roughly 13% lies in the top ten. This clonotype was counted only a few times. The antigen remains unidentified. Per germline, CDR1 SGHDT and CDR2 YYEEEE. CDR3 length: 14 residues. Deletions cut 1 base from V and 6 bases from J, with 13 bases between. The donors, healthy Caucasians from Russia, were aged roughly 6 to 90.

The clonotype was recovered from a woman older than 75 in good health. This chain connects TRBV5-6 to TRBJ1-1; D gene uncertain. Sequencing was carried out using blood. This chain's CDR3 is CASSLLSGSAEAFF. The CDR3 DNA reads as TGTGCCAGCAGCTTGCTTAGCGGGTCCGCTGAAGCTTTCTTT.